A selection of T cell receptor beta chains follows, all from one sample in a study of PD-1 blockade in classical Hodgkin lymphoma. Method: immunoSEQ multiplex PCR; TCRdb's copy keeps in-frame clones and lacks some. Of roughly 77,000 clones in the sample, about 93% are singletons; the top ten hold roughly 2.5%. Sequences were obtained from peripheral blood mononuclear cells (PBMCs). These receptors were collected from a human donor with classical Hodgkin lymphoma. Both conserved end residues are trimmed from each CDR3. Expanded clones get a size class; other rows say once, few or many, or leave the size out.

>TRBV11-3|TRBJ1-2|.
ASSSSDGYT
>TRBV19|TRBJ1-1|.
ATRQGGLNTEAF
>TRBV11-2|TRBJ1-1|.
ASSLRGHTEAF
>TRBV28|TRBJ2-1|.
ASSPTDRHYNEQF
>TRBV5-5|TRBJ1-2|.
ASSSTTASYGYT
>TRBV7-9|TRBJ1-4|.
ASSIRSRGVTNEKLF
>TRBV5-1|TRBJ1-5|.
ASSPGQFNQPQH
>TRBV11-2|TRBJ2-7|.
ASSPGVRYEQY
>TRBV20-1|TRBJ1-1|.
SATSNEAF
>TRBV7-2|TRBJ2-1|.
ASSFFSGRNEQF
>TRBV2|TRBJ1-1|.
ASSEKSKGTTEAF
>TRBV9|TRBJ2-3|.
ASSATGGASDTQY
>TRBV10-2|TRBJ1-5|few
ASSPGVGQPQH
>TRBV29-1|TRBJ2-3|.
SVELGATDTQY
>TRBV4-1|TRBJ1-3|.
ASSQFEGSGNTIY
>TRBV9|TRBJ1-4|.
ASIKQVSNEKLF
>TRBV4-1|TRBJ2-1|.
ASSQSRTNEQF
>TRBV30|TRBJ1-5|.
AWSVGKKYQPQH
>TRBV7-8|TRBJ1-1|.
ASSPGTGATEAF
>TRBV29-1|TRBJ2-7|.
SVSKAYEQY
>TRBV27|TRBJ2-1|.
ASSLMRNGGNEQF
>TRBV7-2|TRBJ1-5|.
ASSLGQGTQPQH
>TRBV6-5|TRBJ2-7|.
ASSYDRHEQY
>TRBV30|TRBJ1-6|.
AWRPGQLHSPLH
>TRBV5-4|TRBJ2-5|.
ASSTRGGWETQY
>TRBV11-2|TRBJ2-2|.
ASSRGTSGTGELF
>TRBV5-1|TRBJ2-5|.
ASSPRDRGETQY
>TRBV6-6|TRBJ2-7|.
ASSYLGGAYEQY
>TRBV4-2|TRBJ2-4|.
ASSRGWRNDIQY
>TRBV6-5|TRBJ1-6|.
ASSYSGTGGNSPLH
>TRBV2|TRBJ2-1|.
ASKERREQF
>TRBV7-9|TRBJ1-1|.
ASSWDGNTEAF
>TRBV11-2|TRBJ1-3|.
ASSGSRAGGNTIY
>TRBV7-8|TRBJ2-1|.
ASSQGTGRGNEQF
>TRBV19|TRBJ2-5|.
ASSIMAGGFQETQY
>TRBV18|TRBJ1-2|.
ASSPKENYGYT
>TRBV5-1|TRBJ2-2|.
ASSLAGGELF
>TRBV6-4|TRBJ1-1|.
ASSPSEVNTEAF
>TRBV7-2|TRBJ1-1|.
ASSLLRGLQNTEAF
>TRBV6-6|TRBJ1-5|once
ASSYHTSNQPQH
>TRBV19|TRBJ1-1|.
ASSIGNTEAF
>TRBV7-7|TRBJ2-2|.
ASSLGPGGTGELF
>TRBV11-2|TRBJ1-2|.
ASSLDLRAHYGYT
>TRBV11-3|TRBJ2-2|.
ASSLAGTHRSGELF
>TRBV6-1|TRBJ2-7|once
ASRVLGVDEQY
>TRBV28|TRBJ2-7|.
ASSSTPYEQY